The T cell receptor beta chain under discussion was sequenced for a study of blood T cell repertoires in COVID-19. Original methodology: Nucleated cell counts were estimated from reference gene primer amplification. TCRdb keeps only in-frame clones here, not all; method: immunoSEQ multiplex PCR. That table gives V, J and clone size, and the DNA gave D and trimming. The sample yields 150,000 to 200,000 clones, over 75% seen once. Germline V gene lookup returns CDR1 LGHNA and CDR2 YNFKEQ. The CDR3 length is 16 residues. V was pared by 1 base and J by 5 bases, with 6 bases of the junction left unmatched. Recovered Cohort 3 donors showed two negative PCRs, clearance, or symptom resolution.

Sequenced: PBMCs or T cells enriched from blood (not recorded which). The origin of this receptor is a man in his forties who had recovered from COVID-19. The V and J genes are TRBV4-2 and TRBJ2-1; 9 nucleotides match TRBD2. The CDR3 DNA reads TGTGCCAGCAGCCAAGTCACCTTAGCGGGGGACAATGAGCAGTTCTTC. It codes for CASSQVTLAGDNEQFF.